A selection of T cell receptor beta chains follows, all from one sample in a study of blood T cell repertoires in COVID-19. Repertoires were generated with immunoSEQ multiplex PCR, while TCRdb's copy carries only in-frame clones and drops some. The data hold fewer than 150,000 clones, with approximately 86% observed a single time. Specimen: peripheral blood. These receptors all stem from a woman between 50 and 59 years old who had recovered from COVID-19. CDR3s include the opening cysteine and the closing phenylalanine or tryptophan. A D gene is named only where the DNA matches it firmly. Part of the rows lack a size; the others show once, few, many or a class for expanded clones.

. | TRBJ1-1 | TRBV15 | 13 | . | TGTGCCACCAGCAGAGTCGTGAACACTGAAGCTTTCTTT | CATSRVVNTEAFF
. | TRBJ2-2 | TRBV6-5 | 11 | . | TGTGCCAGCGGGGCGAACGGGGAGCTGTTTTTT | CASGANGELFF
. | TRBJ1-2 | TRBV9 | 12 | . | TGTGCCAGCGGTCCTTGGCCTTATGGCTACACCTTC | CASGPWPYGYTF
. | TRBJ1-1 | TRBV28 | 12 | . | TGTGCCAGCAGCCATAGGTGGCCCAGGGCTTTCTTT | CASSHRWPRAFF
. | TRBJ1-2 | TRBV5-1 | 13 | few | TGCGCCAGCAGCTTGGCCGAGGGTTATGGCTACACCTTC | CASSLAEGYGYTF
. | TRBJ1-3 | TRBV2 | 15 | . | TGTGCCAGCAGTCCAACAAGGGGTTCTGGAAACACCATATATTTT | CASSPTRGSGNTIYF
TRBD1 | TRBJ2-6 | TRBV6-1 | 18 | once | TGTGCCAGCAGTGTTTTTGGACAGGGGGCAACTGGGGCCAACGTCCTGACTTTC | CASSVFGQGATGANVLTF
TRBD1 | TRBJ1-1 | TRBV6-5 | 13 | . | TGTGCCAGCAGTTCGGGACAGGGCCCTGAAGCTTTCTTT | CASSSGQGPEAFF
. | TRBJ1-2 | TRBV12-3/TRBV12-4 | 13 | . | TGTGCCAGCAGTTTGAGGGTCGTAGGGGGCTACACCTTC | CASSLRVVGGYTF
. | TRBJ1-1 | TRBV7-9 | 15 | . | TGTGCCAGCATAAAAGTGGGTGGGGCAAGGGCTGAAGCTTTCTTT | CASIKVGGARAEAFF
TRBD1 | TRBJ2-1 | TRBV18 | 14 | . | TGTGCCAGCCCCAGGGGGCAGGGGAGTAGTGAGCAGTTCTTC | CASPRGQGSSEQFF
. | TRBJ2-5 | TRBV7-8 | 14 | . | TGTGCCAGCAGCTTAGGAGTAGTCCAAGAGACCCAGTACTTC | CASSLGVVQETQYF
. | TRBJ1-1 | TRBV6-5 | 13 | . | TGTGCCAGCAGCAAAGGGGAACTGACTGAAGCTTTCTTT | CASSKGELTEAFF
TRBD1 | TRBJ2-7 | TRBV7-2 | 13 | . | TGTGCCAGCAGCCCCCAACAGGGGTACGAGCAGTACTTC | CASSPQQGYEQYF
. | TRBJ1-2 | TRBV28 | 15 | once | TGTGCCAGCAGGACTCCAGGGGATGCTAACTATGGCTACACCTTC | CASRTPGDANYGYTF
TRBD1 | TRBJ1-2 | TRBV4-3 | 15 | . | TGCGCCAGCAGCCACCCCGGGACAGGGTATAATGGCTACACCTTC | CASSHPGTGYNGYTF
. | TRBJ2-6 | TRBV19 | 17 | . | TGTGCCAGTATGAGGTACGGCAGAGGGCCTGGGGCCAACGTCCTGACTTTC | CASMRYGRGPGANVLTF
TRBD2 | TRBJ2-1 | TRBV4-3 | 16 | . | TGCGCCAGCAGCCAAGGGCCTAGCGGGTTTTACAATGAGCAGTTCTTC | CASSQGPSGFYNEQFF
. | TRBJ2-1 | TRBV18 | 16 | . | TGTGCCAGCTCACCATTAAAGTTAGCGAGTCATAATGAGCAGTTCTTC | CASSPLKLASHNEQFF
. | TRBJ1-2 | TRBV18 | 13 | . | TGTGCCAGCTCACCCAGGACAGCGTCCGGCTACACCTTC | CASSPRTASGYTF
. | TRBJ1-2 | TRBV12-5 | 12 | . | TGTGCTAGTGGTCTAGACAGTAGTGGCTACACCTTC | CASGLDSSGYTF
TRBD1 | TRBJ2-7 | TRBV18 | 13 | . | TGTGCCAGCTCACCCCGACAGGGGCCAGAGCAGTACTTC | CASSPRQGPEQYF
TRBD1 | TRBJ1-1 | TRBV3-1/TRBV3-2 | 14 | . | TGTGCCAGCAGCCAGGGGACAGGTGAGACTGAAGCTTTCTTT | CASSQGTGETEAFF
. | TRBJ1-5 | TRBV4-1 | 14 | . | TGCGCCAGCAGTCTGAGGACACTTAATCAGCCCCAGCATTTT | CASSLRTLNQPQHF
. | TRBJ1-5 | TRBV5-5 | 15 | many | TGTGCCAGCAGCTTTACAGTTTATAGCAATCAGCCCCAGCATTTT | CASSFTVYSNQPQHF
TRBD1 | TRBJ1-1 | TRBV5-5 | 16 | once | TGTGCCAGCAGGAACGTCTACAGGGGCATGAACACTGAAGCTTTCTTT | CASRNVYRGMNTEAFF
TRBD1 | TRBJ1-6 | TRBV30 | 14 | . | TGTGCCTGGAGTGTCGGGACAGGGAATTCACCCCTCCACTTT | CAWSVGTGNSPLHF
. | TRBJ1-2 | TRBV4-1 | 15 | . | TGCGCCAGCAGCCAAGTGAAGGGGACTAACTATGGCTACACCTTC | CASSQVKGTNYGYTF
TRBD1 | TRBJ1-5 | TRBV7-9 | 14 | . | TGTGCCAGCAGCGTGGGGACAGGGATACAGCCCCAGCATTTT | CASSVGTGIQPQHF
TRBD1 | TRBJ1-1 | TRBV7-2 | 14 | . | TGTGCCAGCAGCTTAGCGGACAGGGCGGCTGAAGCTTTCTTT | CASSLADRAAEAFF
. | TRBJ1-1 | TRBV30 | 12 | . | TGTGCCTGCCGACAGCCGAACACTGAAGCTTTCTTT | CACRQPNTEAFF
. | TRBJ2-1 | TRBV2 | 14 | . | TGTGCCAGCAGTGAGTGGGCAGAAAACAATGAGCAGTTCTTC | CASSEWAENNEQFF
TRBD1 | TRBJ1-2 | TRBV30 | 15 | . | TGTGCCTGGAGTGCTTGGGACAGGGGGCAAAGTGGCTACACCTTC | CAWSAWDRGQSGYTF
TRBD2 | TRBJ2-7 | TRBV11-3 | 15 | . | TGTGCCAGCAGCTTAGGAGCGGGAGGCGCCTACGAGCAGTACTTC | CASSLGAGGAYEQYF
TRBD1 | TRBJ1-2 | TRBV7-8 | 12 | . | TGTGCCAGCAGCCCGAGACAGGGCGCCTACACCTTC | CASSPRQGAYTF
. | TRBJ1-1 | TRBV18 | 15 | . | TGTGCCAGCTCACCGACAGGACCAGCGGTCACTGAAGCTTTCTTT | CASSPTGPAVTEAFF
TRBD2 | TRBJ2-1 | TRBV19 | 17 | . | TGTGCCAGTAGTATAGATTGGCGGGGGGCCGCCTACAATGAGCAGTTCTTC | CASSIDWRGAAYNEQFF
TRBD1 | TRBJ2-2 | TRBV11-2 | 16 | . | TGTGCCAGCAGCTCTACCAAGGGACAGCTCACCGGGGAGCTGTTTTTT | CASSSTKGQLTGELFF
. | TRBJ1-5 | TRBV4-1 | 16 | once | TGCGCCAGCAGCCAAAGCCGAGCCCTTTCTTCGGAGCCCCAGCATTTT | CASSQSRALSSEPQHF
. | TRBJ1-1 | TRBV5-4 | 13 | . | TGTGCCAGCAGCTTCACTCGGAACACTGAAGCTTTCTTT | CASSFTRNTEAFF
. | TRBJ2-5 | TRBV28 | 12 | . | TGTGCGGTGGGACATTCCCAAGAGACCCAGTACTTC | CAVGHSQETQYF